These 30 T cell receptor delta chains share one sample of origin, sequenced in a study of gamma-delta chains in newborns, infants, children (dated by TCRdb to about 2019). These reads were obtained on an Illumina MiSeq. Clones were re-identified by TCRdb from the public reads with CATT, and rows with the same DNA were merged. The sample table shows approximately 4,100 delta-chain clones, and roughly 4.5% are seen once. Around 5.7% of the sample comes from the top ten. Sequenced input: blood. These receptors were collected from a child who was a newborn, infant or young child, either healthy, febrile or measles-vaccinated (not recorded which).

By share of the sample, this clone is medium-sized (0.01 to 0.1%). The V and J genes are TRDV2 and TRDJ1; 13 bases are a match to TRDD3. V lost 1 base and J lost 0; bases outside the gene matches: 7. The CDR3 has 18 amino acids. The germline gives CDR1 GEAIGNYY, CDR2 EKD. CDR3 coding DNA: TGTGCCTGTGACACGCTATTACTGGGGGATACGTACACCGATAAACTCATCTTT. This translates into CACDTLLLGDTYTDKLIF.

A word on this clone: A junction end diverges from the germline sequence, so it may reflect a read error. V is TRDV2 and J is TRDJ1, with TRDD3 matching over 8 bases. The CDR3 sequence is 16 residues long. The germline CDR1 and CDR2 sequences are GEAIGNYY and EKD. The CDR3 nucleotides are TGTGCCTGTGGCACCCTGGGGGAGCCCCACACCGATAAACTCATCTTT. Protein sequence: CACGTLGEPHTDKLIF.

By proportion, this clone is large. At the DNA level, this CDR3 is encoded by other sequences in the same sample as well. V is TRDV2 and J is TRDJ2, with D perhaps TRDD3 (6 bases). The CDR3 runs 15 residues. Germline lookup yields CDR1 GEAIGNYY and CDR2 EKD. V was clipped by 0 bases and J by 10 bases, with 17 bases between them. The CDR3 protein is CACDTVGASGEQLFF. The CDR3 nucleotides read TGTGCCTGTGACACCGTGGGGGCCTCGGGAGAACAACTCTTCTTT.

In regard to this clone: TCRdb has a much larger clone's protein, which differs at residue 3 from the translation of this DNA, likely because of a read error; what is shown is the protein translated from the DNA. The CDR3 loop reads CARDPVDTTQDKLIF. DNA for the CDR3: TGTGCCCGTGACCCCGTTGATACAACACAGGATAAACTCATCTTT. The chain uses TRDV2 and TRDJ1; D may be TRDD3 (5 bases). The CDR3 covers 15 residues. Germline V gene sequence: CDR1 GEAIGNYY, CDR2 EKD.

In its sample, this clone was seen a few times. Given a much more abundant clone one base away, this may be a read error. The CDR3 DNA follows: TGTGCCTGTGACACCATATCTACTGGGGCCCTCGGTTACATCGATAAACTCATCTTT. It codes for CACDTISTGALGYIDKLIF. The chain has TRDV2 and TRDJ1, with 7 positions matching TRDD3. Per germline, CDR1 GEAIGNYY and CDR2 EKD. The length of the CDR3 is 19 residues. J gave up 4 bases and V 0 bases, and 19 bases lay outside the gene matches.

Details on this clone: A far larger clone is just one base off, so this is likely a read error. The chain links TRDV2 to TRDJ1, with 8 bases lining up with TRDD3. The germline V gene encodes CDR1 GEAIGNYY and CDR2 EKD. The CDR3 covers 19 residues. Trimming removed 0 bases from V and 4 bases from J; junction bases left unmatched: 18. The CDR3 reads CACDTVAPPGDKSNDKLIF. CDR3 coding DNA: TGTGCCTGTGACACCGTGGCCCCACCGGGGGATAAGTCAAACGATAAACTCATCTTT.

V usage is TRDV2 and J usage is TRDJ1; maybe TRDD3 (6 bases). CDR3 length equals 15 residues. The germline V and J ends were trimmed by 0 bases and 0 bases, with 10 bases remaining between them. Germline V gene data show CDR1 as GEAIGNYY and CDR2 as EKD. CDR3 protein: CACDTLGTYTDKLIF. The CDR3, as DNA: TGTGCCTGTGACACCCTGGGGACCTACACCGATAAACTCATCTTT.

On this clone: Sequence at one end of the junction differs from germline and may be a read error. The chain recombines TRDV2 with TRDJ1; D possibly corresponds to TRDD3 (6 bases). Per the germline V gene, CDR1 is GEAIGNYY and CDR2 is EKD. The CDR3 spans 17 residues. CDR3 amino acids: CACDTLVTGESTDELIF. CDR3 sequence (DNA): TGTGCCTGTGACACCCTCGTCACGGGGGAGTCCACCGATGAACTCATCTTT.

By sample fraction, this clone is medium-sized. CDR3 protein: CACDTYWGTWDTRQMFF. As DNA, the CDR3 is TGTGCCTGTGACACCTACTGGGGGACCTGGGACACCCGACAGATGTTTTTC. The rearrangement joins TRDV2 to TRDJ3, with 9 bases matching TRDD3. Germline V gene data show CDR1 as GEAIGNYY and CDR2 as EKD. This CDR3 has 17 amino acids. V shed 0 bases, J shed 2 bases, and the junction held 1 base outside the gene matches.

As regards this clone: A read error may account for a junction end that differs from germline. CDR3 protein: CALGGPSYSRYGILGDPDKPIF. The CDR3 DNA reads TGTGCTCTTGGGGGGCCTTCCTACTCGAGGTATGGTATACTGGGGGATCCCGATAAACCCATCTTT. The chain links TRDV1 to TRDJ1; TRDD3 might be the D (10 bases). The CDR3 loop spans 22 amino acids. Germline CDR1 and CDR2: TSWWSYY and QGS.

A few counts support this clone. This DNA's translation differs at residue 4 from TCRdb's protein, which comes from a much larger clone; a read error is likely, and the protein shown is translated from the DNA. V is TRDV2 and J is TRDJ1, with 7 nucleotides matching TRDD3. CDR1 and CDR2 (germline): GEAIGNYY, EKD. The CDR3 totals 16 residues. CDR3: CACNTPWGNDTDKLIF. The DNA for the CDR3 is TGTGCCTGTAACACCCCATGGGGGAATGACACCGATAAACTCATCTTT.

About this clone: This likely stems from a read error, as it lies one base from a far larger clone. The chain uses TRDV2 and TRDJ1, with D tentatively TRDD2 (6 bases). This CDR3 has 17 residues. Germline CDR1 and CDR2: GEAIGNYY and EKD. This CDR3 reads CACDTMGPSGVTDKRIF. CDR3 in DNA: TGTGCCTGTGACACCATGGGACCTTCCGGGGTCACCGATAAACGCATCTTT.

The rearrangement links TRDV2 to TRDJ1; a weak D match, TRDD3 (6 bases). The CDR3 runs 23 residues. Germline V lookup: CDR1 GEAIGNYY, CDR2 EKD. Trimming stripped 1 base from V and 2 bases from J, with 37 bases between. As DNA, the CDR3 is TGTGCCTGTGACACAATGTCCACCTTACTGGGACTCCAAGGGGGAGCAGGGACCGATAAACTCATCTTT. This codes for CACDTMSTLLGLQGGAGTDKLIF.

This clone was seen more than once but under ten times. The protein held in TCRdb is that of a much larger clone and does not match this DNA's translation at residue 11, likely because of a read error; the protein shown is translated from the DNA. CDR3 coding DNA: TGTGCCTGTGACACCCTAATACCCCTGTACGCCGATAAACTCATCTTT. This codes for CACDTLIPLYADKLIF. J is TRDJ1 and V is TRDV2; D not certain. Trimming took off 0 bases at V and 3 bases at J, with 16 bases between the two ends. The CDR3 loop spans 16 amino acids. Germline V gives CDR1 GEAIGNYY, CDR2 EKD.

Comments on this clone: One base away lies a much larger clone, so this may be a sequencing read error. This chain links TRDV2 with TRDJ3; 9 nucleotides match TRDD3. V shed 1 base and J 2 bases; nucleotides not matched to a gene: 8. The V gene's germline CDR1 is GEAIGNYY and CDR2 EKD. This CDR3 spans 19 amino acids. The CDR3 spells CACDTYWGTSPWDTRQMFF. CDR3 sequence (DNA): TGTGCCTGTGACACGTACTGGGGGACGAGCCCCTGGGACACCCGACAGATGTTTTTC.

By frequency in the sample, this clone is medium-sized. The chain carries TRDV2 and TRDJ3; 7 bases match TRDD3. Germline CDR1 is GEAIGNYY and CDR2 is EKD. CDR3 length equals 20 residues. J lost 0 bases, V lost 1 base, and 11 bases had no gene match. In DNA, the CDR3 is TGTGCCTGTGACACGATCCCCTGGGGGTCAAGCTCCTGGGACACCCGACAGATGTTTTTC. This translates into CACDTIPWGSSSWDTRQMFF.

This clone was picked up a small number of times. One base away lies a much larger clone, so this may be a sequencing read error. At the DNA level, this CDR3 is encoded by other sequences in the same sample as well. This sequence joins TRDV2 and TRDJ3; 8 bases agree with TRDD3. Germline V gene lookup returns CDR1 GEAIGNYY and CDR2 EKD. V lost 0 bases, J lost 0 bases, and 12 bases stayed unmatched. The CDR3 runs to 21 residues. CDR3 sequence (DNA): TGTGCCTGTGACACCATGACTGGGGGCTACGTCAGCTCCTGGGACACCCGACAGATGTTTTTC. Translating gives CACDTMTGGYVSSWDTRQMFF.

The table lists this clone with a few counts. Distinct nucleotide sequences in the sample also encode this CDR3. This chain links TRDV2 with TRDJ1; 8 bases agree with TRDD3. Germline CDR1 is GEAIGNYY and CDR2 is EKD. CDR3 length equals 18 residues. Unmatched junction bases numbered 21, after V lost 4 bases and J lost 6 bases. This CDR3 reads CACDTVPLTGGWSNKLIF. The CDR3 nucleotides read TGTGCCTGTGATACCGTGCCGCTTACTGGGGGGTGGTCAAATAAACTCATCTTT.

This clone showed up just a few times. A much more abundant neighbour one base away suggests this may be a read error. Other DNA sequences from this sample encode an identical CDR3 as well. This chain connects TRDV2 to TRDJ1; 9 bases are shared with TRDD3. CDR1 and CDR2 (germline): GEAIGNYY, EKD. The CDR3 totals 19 residues. CDR3 sequence (DNA): TGTGCCTGTGACACCGTACCGGACACTGGGGGAGCCTACACCGATAAGCTCATCTTT. Translated, it gives CACDTVPDTGGAYTDKLIF.

This clone is judged medium-sized. The chain couples TRDV2 to TRDJ1, with a tentative D call TRDD3 (6 bases). CDR1 GEAIGNYY and CDR2 EKD come from the germline V gene. The CDR3 covers 19 residues. V was cut by 0 bases and J by 3 bases, with 25 bases left in between. The chain's CDR3 is CACDTVSFTGPIVSDKLIF. The CDR3, as DNA: TGTGCCTGTGACACCGTATCGTTTACTGGGCCGATTGTCTCCGATAAACTCATCTTT.

This clone is categorized as medium-sized. The same CDR3 also results from other DNA sequences found in this sample. V is TRDV2 and J is TRDJ3; 8 bases agree with TRDD3. J was trimmed by 0 bases and V by 1 base; bases with no gene match: 4. CDR1 and CDR2 (germline): GEAIGNYY, EKD. This CDR3 contains 18 residues. The chain's CDR3 is CACDTAGGSSWDTRQMFF. CDR3 nucleotide sequence: TGTGCCTGTGACACAGCTGGGGGAAGCTCCTGGGACACCCGACAGATGTTTTTC.

This clone was seen a few times. This may stem from a read error, because a much larger clone lies one nucleotide away. The chain is built from TRDV2 and TRDJ1, with 12 bases matching TRDD3. This CDR3 is 20 amino acids long. Germline CDR1 is GEAIGNYY and CDR2 is EKD. The junction had 18 bases not matched to a gene; V was cut back by 3 bases and J by 2 bases. DNA of the CDR3: TGTGCCTGTGACGCGATTCGTACTGGGGGATACACAAGATTGACCGATAAACTCATCTTT. Translated, it gives CACDAIRTGGYTRLTDKLIF.

Regarding this clone: Sequence at one end of the junction differs from germline and may be a read error. The CDR3 here is CACDTGGWGIPSCDTRQMFF. CDR3 DNA sequence: TGTGCCTGTGACACCGGAGGATGGGGGATCCCCTCCTGTGACACCCGACAGATGTTTTTC. The gene calls are TRDV2 and TRDJ3, with 8 positions matching TRDD3. The V gene's germline CDR1 is GEAIGNYY and CDR2 EKD. The CDR3 covers 20 residues.

In its sample, this clone ranks as medium-sized. The identical CDR3 is also encoded by other nucleotide sequences in the sample. The chain uses TRDV2 and TRDJ2, with TRDD3 matching 7 bases. V dropped 0 bases and J dropped 0; count of bases not matched to a gene: 0. In germline, CDR1 is GEAIGNYY, CDR2 EKD. The CDR3 runs to 15 residues. The CDR3 is CACDTWGTLTAQLFF. CDR3 in DNA: TGTGCCTGTGACACCTGGGGGACTTTGACAGCACAACTCTTCTTT.

Points on this clone: A read error may be the cause here, since a much bigger clone is one base away. The DNA of the CDR3 is TGTGCCTGTGACAACGCTGGGGGATTCTCCCGGGACACCCGACAGATGTTTTTC. This translates into CACDNAGGFSRDTRQMFF. V usage is TRDV2 and J usage is TRDJ3; 9 bases are a match to TRDD3. Germline-derived CDR1 and CDR2 are GEAIGNYY and EKD. The CDR3 covers 18 residues.

Turning to this clone: Just one base apart from a much larger clone, this may be a read error. Other DNA sequences of this sample code for an identical CDR3. This chain links TRDV2 with TRDJ1; weak D call: TRDD3 (6 bases). This CDR3 has 17 residues. Germline CDR1 reads GEAIGNYY; CDR2 reads EKD. The CDR3 reads CACDTVLGGGNTDKLIF. CDR3 bases: TGTGCCTGCGACACCGTTTTGGGGGGGGGTAACACCGATAAACTCATCTTT.

This clone was seen a few times. A read error is the likely source, as a far larger clone sits one nucleotide away. Other nucleotide sequences from this sample produce the same CDR3. This chain connects TRDV2 to TRDJ1; no reliable D call. The CDR3 is 14 residues long. CDR1 and CDR2 from the germline V gene are GEAIGNYY and EKD. The CDR3 spells CACDTVGYTDKLIF. The CDR3 DNA follows: TGCGCCTGTGACACCGTTGGGTACACCGATAAACTCATCTTT.

This clone appeared a few times. A much bigger clone sits one base away, suggesting this may be a read error. The J gene is TRDJ1, the V gene TRDV2; 8 bases line up with TRDD3. CDR1 and CDR2 from the germline V gene are GEAIGNYY and EKD. The V and J ends lost 3 bases and 0 bases, in that order; junction bases with no gene match: 20. The CDR3 spans 20 residues. CDR3 region: CACDPLITGIRPTYTDKLIF. The CDR3 bases are TGTGCCTGTGACCCCTTAATCACCGGGATACGCCCCACATACACCGATAAACTCATCTTT.

In the case of this clone: Just one base apart from a much larger clone, this may be a read error. This chain links TRDV2 with TRDJ3, with a weak D call TRDD3 (6 bases). This CDR3 contains 20 residues. CDR1 GEAIGNYY and CDR2 EKD come from the germline V gene. The DNA for the CDR3 is TGTGCCTGTGACACCTCCGGGACATCTTCCCGCTCCTGGGGCACCCGACAGATGTTTTTC. It is translated as CACDTSGTSSRSWGTRQMFF.

This clone was seen only a few times. A read error may explain this, as a much larger clone is one base away. This same CDR3 is encoded by further DNA sequences in the sample. The chain uses TRDV2 and TRDJ1; 12 bases match TRDD3. This CDR3 comprises 18 residues. Germline CDR1 and CDR2: GEAIGNYY and EKD. V trimming: 2 bases; J trimming: 5 bases; junction bases outside the gene matches: 14. In DNA form, the CDR3 reads TGTGCCTGTGACATGATGGTAACTGGGGGATACTTGACTGATAAACTCATCTTT. It is translated as CACDMMVTGGYLTDKLIF.